This TCR beta chain is drawn from a study of beta chain features in type 1 diabetes. Whole-study findings and limits: Relative to healthy donors, patients appeared to have naive, central memory and Treg TCRB repertoires that were more similar. VDJ junctions from patients with type 1 diabetes contained fewer insertions and more deletions. Shorter TCRB CDR3s, moderately but significantly so, marked every one of the four CD4+ subsets in Type 1 diabetes patients. Patients and controls would share equally any PCR tilt toward shorter templates.

V was cut by 3 bases and J by 1 base, with 4 bases left in between. The CDR3 sequence is 12 residues long. Looked up from germline, CDR1 is SGHRS and CDR2 is YFSETQ. As for this clone: The antigen remains unidentified. Other nucleotide sequences from this sample produce the same CDR3.

Every isolated RNA sample was fully reverse transcribed, so sequencing captured expressed TCRB transcripts. Clones were read by immunoSEQ multiplex PCR, and TCRdb kept only the in-frame ones, dropping some. The sample includes under 300,000 clones, around 25% of them seen just once. Sequencing input: naive CD4+ T cells from blood. The receptor was derived from a woman aged 30 to 39 with type 1 diabetes. The chain combines TRBV5-1 with TRBJ2-5, with no clear D. Here the CDR3 DNA reads TGCGCCAGCAGCTCGGGCCAAGAGACCCAGTACTTC. Encoded protein: CASSSGQETQYF.